One sample yielded the 27 T cell receptor beta chains listed below, sequenced in a study of T cell repertoires in cytomegalovirus infection. From the reads, TCRdb called clonotypes with MiXCR, one entry per CDR3 protein. The data hold around 210,000 distinct CDR3 sequences, with around 6.2% observed a single time. Sequencing was done on a sample of PBMCs. These receptor sequences come from a human donor in good health (CMV status not recorded). Some clones in this sample may be carry-over from other donors' samples.

This clonotype was counted only a few times. CDR3 in DNA: TGCGCCAGCAGGAGGGGTCCGGGGGCTAATGAAAAACTGTTTTTT. Its translation: CASRRGPGANEKLFF. The chain couples TRBV4-3 to TRBJ1-4; perhaps TRBD1 as D (5 bases). This CDR3 is built from 15 residues. CDR1 is LGHNA, CDR2 YSLEER, per germline. Trimming removed 6 bases from V and 3 bases from J, with 14 bases in between.

This clonotype was detected many times. The chain joins TRBV7-2 to TRBJ2-1; D is undetermined. The CDR3 contains 14 residues. CDR1 and CDR2 from the germline V gene are SGHTA and FQGNSA. Trimming removed 5 bases at V and 2 bases at J, with 10 bases between. The CDR3 bases are TGTGCCAGCAGCCGACAAAGCGCCTACAATGAGCAGTTCTTC. It yields the protein CASSRQSAYNEQFF.

This clonotype was found many times. This chain links TRBV4-3 with TRBJ2-2; 8 bases agree with TRBD1. The J segment lost 2 bases and the V segment lost 4 bases, leaving 6 bases of the junction unmatched. Per germline, CDR1 LGHNA and CDR2 YSLEER. This CDR3 contains 16 residues. The CDR3: CASSPAGGHNTGELFF. The CDR3 DNA is TGCGCCAGCAGCCCGGCAGGGGGCCACAACACCGGGGAGCTGTTTTTT.

This clonotype has ten or more counts. The V call is TRBV6-6, the J call TRBJ2-3; D is possibly TRBD2 (6 bases). The CDR3 contains 14 residues. The V end was cut by 4 bases, the J end by 6 bases, with 14 bases between. CDR1 is MNHNY, CDR2 SVGAGI, per germline (reference sequence). CDR3 sequence (DNA): TGTGCCAGCAGTTCCTCATGGGGGGAGGATACGCAGTATTTT. Translating it yields CASSSSWGEDTQYF.

The V gene is TRBV7-2, the J gene TRBJ2-5; no clear D. Trimming took off 5 bases at V and 5 bases at J, with 15 bases between the two ends. This CDR3 is 14 amino acids long. Germline loops: CDR1 SGHTA, CDR2 FQGNSA. As DNA, the CDR3 is TGTGCCAGCAGCATAGTAGTGGTGGATGAGACCCAGTACTTC. This translates into CASSIVVVDETQYF.

This clonotype was found many times. The chain couples TRBV19 to TRBJ1-2; weak D call: TRBD1 (6 bases). Per the germline V gene, CDR1 is LNHDA and CDR2 is SQIVND (reference sequence). Trimming left V 5 bases short and J 3 bases short, with 16 bases between. This CDR3 is built from 15 residues. The CDR3 loop is CASSPGRGFDYGYTF. CDR3 sequence (DNA): TGTGCCAGTAGTCCGGGCAGGGGATTTGACTATGGCTACACCTTC.

There are a few counts of this clonotype. This sequence joins TRBV30 and TRBJ2-2; no clear D. This CDR3 has 11 residues. Germline CDR1 reads GTSNPN; CDR2 reads SVGIG (reference sequence). Trimming left V 4 bases short and J 6 bases short, with 6 bases between. The CDR3 nucleotides are TGTGCCTGGACTTTCGCCGGGGAGCTGTTTTTT. It encodes CAWTFAGELFF.

This clonotype came up a few times. The V gene is TRBV7-9, the J gene TRBJ1-1; D is unresolved. Per the germline V gene, CDR1 is SEHNR and CDR2 is FQNEAQ (reference sequence). Trimming cost V 6 bases and J 5 bases, with 13 bases left between them. The CDR3 consists of 13 residues. The CDR3 sequence is CASSWTSGTEAFF. For the CDR3, the DNA is TGTGCCAGCAGTTGGACGTCGGGGACTGAAGCTTTCTTT.

The gene calls are TRBV9 and TRBJ2-1; the D gene could be TRBD1 or TRBD2 (5 bases each). Germline loops: CDR1 SGDLS, CDR2 YYNGEE. The CDR3 consists of 15 residues. The V end was cut by 0 bases, the J end by 0 bases, with 7 bases between. The CDR3 DNA follows: TGTGCCAGCAGCGTAGATGGGGGCTCCTACAATGAGCAGTTCTTC. It yields the protein CASSVDGGSYNEQFF.

This clonotype showed up many times. The V and J genes are TRBV28 and TRBJ2-7, with TRBD2 identical over 7 bases. Trimming took 3 bases from V and 4 from J; bases not matched to a gene: 6. The CDR3 covers 14 residues. Germline loops: CDR1 MDHEN, CDR2 SYDVKM. CDR3 in amino acids: CASSFFSGGYEQYF. DNA for the CDR3: TGTGCCAGCAGTTTCTTTTCGGGGGGATACGAGCAGTACTTC.

The chain employs TRBV27 and TRBJ2-7; no firm D call. This CDR3 contains 14 residues. Per germline, CDR1 MNHEY and CDR2 SMNVEV (reference sequence). Trimming removed 3 bases from V and 4 bases from J, with 13 bases in between. The CDR3: CASSLSRVSYEQYF. The CDR3 DNA is TGTGCCAGCAGTTTGTCTCGGGTCTCATACGAGCAGTACTTC.

This clonotype was detected ten times or more. The J gene is TRBJ2-2, the V gene TRBV12-3 or TRBV12-4; 7 bases are a match to TRBD1. Losses at the gene ends were 6 bases for V and 3 bases for J; bases not matched to a gene: 10. This CDR3 spans 16 amino acids. The CDR3 DNA reads TGTGCCAGCAGCCCGACAGGGCGCCCCGACACCGGGGAGCTGTTTTTT. It specifies CASSPTGRPDTGELFF.

As concerns this clonotype: This may stem from a read error, because a much larger clone lies one nucleotide away. The chain has TRBV6-2 or TRBV6-3 and TRBJ2-2; 7 bases fit TRBD1. CDR1 and CDR2 (germline): MNHEY, SVGEGT. Trimming removed 8 bases from V and 1 base from J; junction bases left unmatched: 7. The CDR3 runs 15 residues. DNA of the CDR3: TGTGCCAGCGGCCTTCGACAGGGGAACACCGGGGAGCTGTTTTTT. Its translation: CASGLRQGNTGELFF.

This clonotype was seen repeatedly, ten times or more. CDR3 residues: CASSPPGPGDAQYF. The CDR3 DNA sequence: TGTGCCAGCTCGCCGCCGGGACCGGGAGACGCCCAGTACTTC. The rearrangement links TRBV18 to TRBJ2-5; weak D call: TRBD2 (6 bases). Germline V lookup: CDR1 KGHSH, CDR2 LQKENI. This CDR3 comprises 14 residues. Trimming took off 6 bases at V and 9 bases at J, with 20 bases between the two ends.

At least ten counts were recorded for this clonotype. The rearrangement joins TRBV6-2 or TRBV6-3 to TRBJ1-2, with 7 bases matching TRBD1. This CDR3 region has 15 residues. Losses at the gene ends were 4 bases for V and 1 base for J; bases not matched to a gene: 6. Germline CDR1 is MNHEY and CDR2 is SVGEGT. CDR3 in DNA: TGTGCCAGCAGTTGGGGACAGCAATTTAACTATGGCTACACCTTC. Its translation: CASSWGQQFNYGYTF.

This clonotype was counted many times. V gene TRBV7-2 combines with J gene TRBJ2-3; the match to TRBD2 covers 7 bases. Trimming removed 4 bases from V and 9 bases from J; junction bases left unmatched: 7. The CDR3 consists of 13 residues. Germline V CDR1 and CDR2: SGHTA, FQGNSA. As DNA, the CDR3 is TGTGCCAGCAGCTCCCTGCCGGGGGGAACGCAGTATTTT. Its translation: CASSSLPGGTQYF.

The sample holds a few counts of this clonotype. CDR3 loop: CASSLEASGGLSYEQYF. The CDR3 DNA sequence: TGCGCCAGCAGCTTGGAGGCTAGCGGGGGCCTTTCCTACGAGCAGTACTTC. The gene calls are TRBV5-1 and TRBJ2-7; TRBD2 matches 10 bases. Germline CDR1 is SGHRS and CDR2 is YFSETQ. The CDR3 runs to 17 residues. V lost 0 bases to trimming and J lost 1 base; unmatched junction nucleotides: 7.

This clonotype was seen repeatedly, ten times or more. The gene calls are TRBV12-3 or TRBV12-4 and TRBJ1-2, with 9 positions matching TRBD1. The CDR3 is made up of 14 amino acids. V was clipped by 6 bases and J by 5 bases; unmatched bases: 7. The CDR3 DNA reads as TGTGCCAGCAGACCCACAGGGGGCTCGTATGGCTACACCTTC. Translation: CASRPTGGSYGYTF.

This clonotype was observed many times. The chain has TRBV7-2 and TRBJ2-1; D might be TRBD1 or TRBD2, each matching 6 bases. Germline V gene sequence: CDR1 SGHTA, CDR2 FQGNSA. There are 14 residues in the CDR3. V gave up 4 bases and J gave up 6 bases, with 13 bases separating them. CDR3 bases: TGTGCCAGCAGCTCAACAGGGAGGAGCAATGAGCAGTTCTTC. Translation: CASSSTGRSNEQFF.

This clonotype was seen repeatedly, ten times or more. The rearrangement joins TRBV5-4 to TRBJ2-7; no reliable D call. This CDR3 contains 14 residues. The V gene's germline CDR1 is SGHNT and CDR2 YYREEE (reference sequence). Trimming cost V 0 bases and J 2 bases, with 9 bases left between them. The CDR3 here is CASSLGGQTYEQYF. The CDR3 DNA sequence: TGTGCCAGCAGCTTGGGGGGTCAGACCTACGAGCAGTACTTC.

The table lists this clonotype with many counts. The chain recombines TRBV12-3 or TRBV12-4 with TRBJ1-2; D uncertain. Trimming stripped 5 bases from V and 8 bases from J, with 18 bases between. The CDR3 extends over 14 amino acids. The CDR3 DNA sequence: TGTGCCAGCAGTCCTCAGGCCTCGGCCGGGGGCTACACCTTC. This codes for CASSPQASAGGYTF.

This clonotype came up many times. This chain joins TRBV6-5 and TRBJ1-1, with D unresolved. The CDR3 is 16 amino acids. V lost 0 bases and J lost 0, with 11 bases in between. Germline V lookup: CDR1 MNHEY, CDR2 SVGAGI. This CDR3 is CASSYSKRIMNTEAFF. Written as DNA, the CDR3 is TGTGCCAGCAGTTACTCGAAGAGGATCATGAACACTGAAGCTTTCTTT.

This clonotype has a count of ten or more. The chain couples TRBV28 to TRBJ2-6; either TRBD1 or TRBD2 may supply D (6 bases each). This CDR3 is built from 19 residues. The V end lost 2 bases, the J end lost 4 bases, and 21 bases lay between the germline ends. CDR1 is MDHEN and CDR2 is SYDVKM in the germline V gene. The CDR3 DNA reads as TGTGCCAGCAGTTTACTTCCCACAGGGCCGGGGGCCGGGGCCAACGTCCTGACTTTC. This gives the protein CASSLLPTGPGAGANVLTF.

At least ten counts were recorded for this clonotype. V is TRBV6-2 or TRBV6-3 and J is TRBJ1-5; 11 bases are a match to TRBD1. The CDR3 runs 16 residues. Germline V CDR1 and CDR2: MNHEY, SVGEGT. The V and J ends lost 2 bases and 6 bases, in that order; junction bases with no gene match: 6. DNA of the CDR3: TGTGCCAGCAGTTACGCGGGGGACAGGGGGAGTCAGCCCCAGCATTTT. Amino acids: CASSYAGDRGSQPQHF.

The rearrangement joins TRBV5-4 to TRBJ1-1, with 9 bases matching TRBD1. CDR1 is SGHNT and CDR2 is YYREEE in the germline V gene (reference sequence). V was pared by 4 bases and J by 8 bases, with 6 bases of the junction left unmatched. The CDR3 loop spans 13 amino acids. This CDR3 reads CASSRGGQGEAFF. The CDR3 DNA follows: TGTGCCAGCAGCCGGGGGGGACAGGGAGAAGCTTTCTTT.

This clonotype was recorded many times. V is TRBV27 and J is TRBJ2-1, with D possibly being TRBD2 (6 bases). V was shortened by 5 bases and J by 2 bases, with 13 bases between the two germline ends. Germline values: CDR1 MNHEY, CDR2 SMNVEV (reference sequence). CDR3 length: 15 amino acids. The CDR3 loop is CASSTGTGAYNEQFF. The CDR3 nucleotides read TGTGCCAGCAGTACCGGGACGGGGGCCTACAATGAGCAGTTCTTC.

This clonotype was counted at least ten times. The chain combines TRBV7-2 with TRBJ2-7; D is possibly TRBD1 or TRBD2 (5 bases each). With 4 bases removed from V and 3 bases from J, the gap between germline ends came to 10 bases. CDR1 is SGHTA, CDR2 FQGNSA, per germline. The CDR3 is 13 amino acids. CDR3 in amino acids: CASSSGALYEQYF. In DNA form, the CDR3 reads TGTGCCAGCAGCTCCGGGGCCCTCTACGAGCAGTACTTC.